This T cell receptor beta chain was profiled in a study of response to subunit inactivated influenza vaccine. Study results and caveats: Authors proposed each seasonal influenza vaccination draws in few new T cells.

TCRdb re-called the RT-PCR reads with MiXCR, one entry per CDR3 protein. The profile shows 500,000 to 600,000 distinct CDR3 sequences, about 15% of them singletons. This clonotype occurred a few times. Antigen: not known. The CDR3 covers 11 residues. The germline V gene encodes CDR1 SGHTA and CDR2 FQGNSA. Between the trimmed V and J ends, which lost 5 bases and 7 bases, there was a span of 8 bases. This sample comprised CD4+ T cells sorted from PBMCs, obtained around 25 months after vaccination. The chain carries TRBV7-2 and TRBJ1-1, with D possibly TRBD1 on 6 matching bases. The clonotype originates from a man aged 50 to 69 who received an inactivated influenza vaccine. CDR3 sequence: CASSVQGEAFF. The DNA of the CDR3 is TGTGCCAGCAGCGTACAGGGTGAAGCTTTCTTT.